This is a list of T cell receptor beta chains from one sample in a study of Graves' ophthalmopathy and Graves' hyperthyroidism. Each CDR3 protein is one row after TCRdb ran MiXCR on the multiplex PCR reads. The sample holds about 700,000 distinct CDR3 sequences, 40% seen once. The sequencing sample was made of peripheral blood. These receptors came from an adult man with Graves' ophthalmopathy. Both conserved end residues are trimmed from each CDR3. The D gene is left open where the match is weak.

V	J	D	CDR3
TRBV2	TRBJ1-2	.	ASSSGAGDGYT
TRBV2	TRBJ1-1	TRBD1	ASTGWDRVTEAF
TRBV11-1	TRBJ2-2	.	ASTIDRNTGELF
TRBV12-3/TRBV12-4	TRBJ2-7	.	ASSYRGQIYEQY
TRBV10-3	TRBJ1-1	.	ASSFLGVNTEAF
TRBV5-1	TRBJ2-7	TRBD2	ASSPSGYEQY
TRBV20-1	TRBJ1-2	.	SAREGSPSYGYT
TRBV5-1	TRBJ2-2	TRBD2	ASTGGSPGELF
TRBV24-1	TRBJ2-7	.	ATSVGGESSYEQY
TRBV20-1	TRBJ1-1	TRBD1	SARDWTGDFEAF
TRBV7-9	TRBJ1-6	.	ASSLAAGFRSPLH
TRBV5-1	TRBJ2-6	TRBD1	ASSLGQVSSGANVLT
TRBV29-1	TRBJ1-5	.	SLGVQPQH
TRBV2	TRBJ1-5	.	ASSGGGASQPQH
TRBV7-8	TRBJ1-1	.	ASSLAAGLSEAF
TRBV20-1	TRBJ2-7	TRBD2	SARARTSGALYEQY
TRBV2	TRBJ2-7	TRBD2	ASRASGSYEQY
TRBV2	TRBJ1-1	TRBD1	ASSTRDRNTEAF
TRBV7-9	TRBJ1-1	TRBD1	ASSLEHWTGVYTEAF
TRBV7-6	TRBJ2-7	TRBD1	ASSLGAGDRSCEQY
TRBV20-1	TRBJ2-7	TRBD1	SARRPGTETVYEQY
TRBV10-3	TRBJ1-4	TRBD1	AISEGTDEKLF
TRBV5-1	TRBJ1-1	.	ASSQQGGNTEAF
TRBV7-6	TRBJ2-7	.	ASSLVPGKAYEQY
TRBV19	TRBJ1-4	.	ATRTAINEKLF
TRBV5-4	TRBJ2-2	.	ASSLRGSTGELF
TRBV25-1	TRBJ2-6	TRBD1	ASSSRYQGAAGANVLT
TRBV6-5	TRBJ1-6	TRBD1	ASSLLGTGDSPLH
TRBV2	TRBJ1-5	.	ASSGDTSQH
TRBV7-8	TRBJ2-7	.	ASSLEDTYEQY
TRBV12-3/TRBV12-4	TRBJ2-5	TRBD2	ASSLGGRSGETQY
TRBV25-1	TRBJ1-2	.	ASSLDTLGYGYT
TRBV7-3	TRBJ2-2	TRBD1	ASSQAPQGFGGELF
TRBV2	TRBJ1-4	.	ASRTSSATNEKLF
TRBV19	TRBJ1-5	.	ASSMRGDQPQH
TRBV27	TRBJ2-6	TRBD2	ASSLRGRGSGANVLT
TRBV7-8	TRBJ1-6	.	ASSLGPYSSYNSPPH
TRBV6-5	TRBJ2-7	TRBD1	ASTTEGQGAYEQY
TRBV12-3/TRBV12-4	TRBJ1-2	TRBD1	ASRGQLNYGYT
TRBV10-3	TRBJ1-2	TRBD1	AISESPGQAIGYT
TRBV2	TRBJ2-6	.	ASSTLT
TRBV24-1	TRBJ1-5	TRBD1	ASSYPSPTGEVQPQH
TRBV5-1	TRBJ2-7	.	ASSFGYQLYEQY
TRBV15	TRBJ1-2	.	ATSSPPGLNYGYT
TRBV12-3/TRBV12-4	TRBJ2-5	.	ASSLRWMHPF
TRBV29-1	TRBJ2-7	.	SVDLRSSYEQC
TRBV14	TRBJ1-2	.	ASSGPDVNYGYT